This T cell receptor (beta chain) comes out of a study of shared clonotypes between healthy human individuals. It was at deep level that the assay was run. Assay used: immunoSEQ multiplex PCR; TCRdb lists only in-frame clones, some missing. The table shows roughly 2.4 million clones, with 90% to 96% occurring only once. V was shortened by 2 bases and J by 4 bases, with 8 bases between the two germline ends. The CDR3 length is 13 residues. CDR1 is MNHEY and CDR2 is SVGAGI in the germline V gene. Donors included only healthy HIV-negative adults lacking recent acute infections or vaccinations. Sequencing was carried out using naive CD4+ T cells sorted from blood. Subset defined: CD45RA+ positively selected. The chain is built from TRBV6-5 and TRBJ1-2, with D unclear. The receptor's source is a man in his late teens or twenties in good health. The CDR3 sequence: CASSYGKTYGYTF. CDR3 bases: TGTGCCAGCAGTTACGGGAAAACCTATGGCTACACCTTC.